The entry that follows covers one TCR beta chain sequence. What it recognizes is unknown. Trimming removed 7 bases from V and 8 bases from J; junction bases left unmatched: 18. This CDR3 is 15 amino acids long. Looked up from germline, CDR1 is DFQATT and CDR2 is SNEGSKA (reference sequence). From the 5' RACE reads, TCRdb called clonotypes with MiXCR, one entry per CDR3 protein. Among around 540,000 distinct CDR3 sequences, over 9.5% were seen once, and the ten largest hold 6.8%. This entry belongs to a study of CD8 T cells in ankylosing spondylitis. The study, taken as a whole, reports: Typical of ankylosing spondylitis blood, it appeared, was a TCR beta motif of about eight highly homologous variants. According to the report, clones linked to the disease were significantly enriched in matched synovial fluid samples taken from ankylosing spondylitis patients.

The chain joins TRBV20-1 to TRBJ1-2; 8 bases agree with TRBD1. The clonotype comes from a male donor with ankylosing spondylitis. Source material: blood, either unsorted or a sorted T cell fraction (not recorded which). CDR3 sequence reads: CSVNPGQGTLNGYTF. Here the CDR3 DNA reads TGCAGTGTTAACCCAGGACAGGGAACCTTAAACGGCTACACCTTC.